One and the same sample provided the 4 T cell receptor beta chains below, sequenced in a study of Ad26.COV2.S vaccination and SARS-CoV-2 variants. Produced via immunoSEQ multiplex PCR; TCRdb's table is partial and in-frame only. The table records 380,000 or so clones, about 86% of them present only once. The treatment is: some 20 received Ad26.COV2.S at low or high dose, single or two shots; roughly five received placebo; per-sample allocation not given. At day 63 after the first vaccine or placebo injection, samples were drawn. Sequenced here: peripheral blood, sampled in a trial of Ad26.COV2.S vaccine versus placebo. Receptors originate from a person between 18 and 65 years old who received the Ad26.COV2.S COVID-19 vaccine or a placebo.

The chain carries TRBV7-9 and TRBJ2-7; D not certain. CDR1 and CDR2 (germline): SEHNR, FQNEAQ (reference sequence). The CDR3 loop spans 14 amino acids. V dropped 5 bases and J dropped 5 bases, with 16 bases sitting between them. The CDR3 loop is CASSPPPGQDEQYF. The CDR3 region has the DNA TGTGCCAGCAGCCCCCCCCCAGGTCAAGACGAGCAGTACTTC.

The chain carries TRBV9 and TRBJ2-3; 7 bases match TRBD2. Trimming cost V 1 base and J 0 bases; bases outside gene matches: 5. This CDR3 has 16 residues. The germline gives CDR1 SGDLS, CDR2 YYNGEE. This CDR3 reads CASSVRAGASTDTQYF. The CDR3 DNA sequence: TGTGCCAGCAGCGTAAGGGCGGGAGCTAGCACAGATACGCAGTATTTT.

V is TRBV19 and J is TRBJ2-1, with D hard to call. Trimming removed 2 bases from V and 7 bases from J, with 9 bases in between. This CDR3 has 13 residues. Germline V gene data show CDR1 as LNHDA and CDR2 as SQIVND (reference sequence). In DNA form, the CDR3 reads TGTGCCAGTAGTATATTAGGGCTGAATGAGCAGTTCTTC. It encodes CASSILGLNEQFF.

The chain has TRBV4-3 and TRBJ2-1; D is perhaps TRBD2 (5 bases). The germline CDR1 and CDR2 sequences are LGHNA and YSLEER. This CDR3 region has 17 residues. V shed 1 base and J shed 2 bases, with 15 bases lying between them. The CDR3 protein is CASSQASAGSPYNEQFF. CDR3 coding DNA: TGCGCCAGCAGCCAAGCTTCTGCGGGTTCCCCCTACAATGAGCAGTTCTTC.